This TCR beta chain was recovered during a study of T cell repertoires in cytomegalovirus infection. Study context: Well-studied HLA-B-restricted epitopes and recently identified HLA-C-restricted epitopes of CMV were both used in the study. General study findings and limits: Dominating the ex vivo response were HLA-C-restricted CMV-specific TCR beta clonotypes. Adding up the frequency of public TCR beta families identified people who carried CMV plus the relevant HLA.

As regards this clonotype: Its antigen is still unknown. One junction end does not reproduce the germline sequence, and a read error may be involved.

TCRdb independently ran MiXCR on the reads; one entry per CDR3 protein. The data show around 360,000 distinct CDR3 sequences, with about 35% seen just once and approximately 12% held by the top ten. The germline V gene encodes CDR1 MGHRA and CDR2 YSYEKL. The CDR3 is made up of 16 amino acids. The clonotype comes from a human donor in good health (CMV status not recorded). Some clones in this sample may be carry-over from other donors' samples. The gene calls are TRBV4-1 and TRBJ2-3; 11 bases are a match to TRBD2. Sequenced here: cultured PBMCs, sampled from culture after CMV antigen stimulation. This CDR3 is CASSRKLAGVPDTQYF. The CDR3 region has the DNA TGTGCCAGCAGCCGGAAACTAGCGGGAGTACCTGATACGCAGTATTTT.